This is a list of T cell receptor beta chains from one sample in a study of T-cell memory formation after mild COVID-19. TCRdb passed the 5' RACE reads through MiXCR, listing each CDR3 protein once. Of around 200,000 distinct CDR3 sequences detected, about 10% appear once; the ten largest clones hold under 3.5%. Sequenced input: PBMCs or a T cell subset sorted from them (not recorded which). The receptors derive from a man aged 18 to 29 who had mild COVID-19 (a few samples of this study predate the infection). Cell type and time point are not known. CDR3s include the opening cysteine and the closing phenylalanine or tryptophan. D genes are given only for firm matches. Expanded clones get a size class; other rows say once, few or many, or leave the size out.

abundance: -; v_gene: TRBV13; j_gene: TRBJ2-5; d_gene: TRBD2; CDR3aa: CASSLRHGVAGLETQYF; CDR3nt: TGTGCCAGCAGCTTACGCCACGGGGTAGCGGGGTTGGAGACCCAGTACTTC
abundance: many; v_gene: TRBV20-1; j_gene: TRBJ2-5; d_gene: -; CDR3aa: CSARKPGPRQETQYF; CDR3nt: TGCAGTGCTAGAAAACCGGGCCCCCGGCAAGAGACCCAGTACTTC
abundance: many; v_gene: TRBV5-1; j_gene: TRBJ2-7; d_gene: TRBD1; CDR3aa: CASSQDRSIEQYF; CDR3nt: TGCGCCAGCAGCCAGGACAGGTCTATCGAGCAGTACTTC
abundance: -; v_gene: TRBV29-1; j_gene: TRBJ2-7; d_gene: -; CDR3aa: CSVGYSYEQYF; CDR3nt: TGCAGCGTCGGGTACTCCTACGAGCAGTACTTC
abundance: many; v_gene: TRBV4-2; j_gene: TRBJ2-6; d_gene: -; CDR3aa: CASRRAFSSGANVLTF; CDR3nt: TGTGCCAGCCGAAGGGCCTTCTCCTCTGGGGCCAACGTCCTGACTTTC
abundance: -; v_gene: TRBV6-2/TRBV6-3; j_gene: TRBJ1-3; d_gene: -; CDR3aa: CASSYSAARIFGRNTIYF; CDR3nt: TGTGCCAGCAGTTACTCCGCAGCCAGGATCTTCGGTAGAAACACCATATATTTT
abundance: -; v_gene: TRBV30; j_gene: TRBJ1-1; d_gene: -; CDR3aa: CAWSAGNTEAFF; CDR3nt: TGTGCCTGGAGTGCGGGGAACACTGAAGCTTTCTTT
abundance: -; v_gene: TRBV6-2/TRBV6-3; j_gene: TRBJ1-5; d_gene: -; CDR3aa: CASSYDSNQPQHF; CDR3nt: TGTGCCAGCAGTTACGATAGCAATCAGCCCCAGCATTTT
abundance: few; v_gene: TRBV11-2; j_gene: TRBJ1-2; d_gene: TRBD1; CDR3aa: CASSQGQFYGYTF; CDR3nt: TGTGCCAGCAGCCAGGGACAGTTCTATGGCTACACCTTC
abundance: few; v_gene: TRBV27; j_gene: TRBJ2-3; d_gene: -; CDR3aa: CASSLSLAQTDTQYF; CDR3nt: TGTGCCAGCAGTTTATCCCTGGCCCAGACAGATACGCAGTATTTT
abundance: -; v_gene: TRBV29-1; j_gene: TRBJ2-6; d_gene: TRBD2; CDR3aa: CSVGPRGGGGANVLTF; CDR3nt: TGCAGCGTTGGGCCCCGCGGGGGAGGTGGGGCCAACGTCCTGACTTTC
abundance: -; v_gene: TRBV7-2; j_gene: TRBJ2-3; d_gene: -; CDR3aa: CASSPPGGGRSTDTQYF; CDR3nt: TGTGCCAGCAGCCCCCCAGGAGGGGGCAGGAGCACAGATACGCAGTATTTT
abundance: few; v_gene: TRBV7-2; j_gene: TRBJ1-4; d_gene: TRBD1; CDR3aa: CATGTGGRGGEKLFF; CDR3nt: TGTGCCACCGGGACAGGGGGCCGGGGAGGTGAAAAACTGTTTTTT
abundance: -; v_gene: TRBV5-1; j_gene: TRBJ2-5; d_gene: -; CDR3aa: CASSPGTGKTQYF; CDR3nt: TGCGCCAGCAGCCCCGGGACTGGCAAGACCCAGTACTTC
abundance: -; v_gene: TRBV30; j_gene: TRBJ2-3; d_gene: -; CDR3aa: CAWSLGGTDTQYF; CDR3nt: TGTGCCTGGAGCTTGGGGGGCACAGATACGCAGTATTTT
abundance: few; v_gene: TRBV5-1; j_gene: TRBJ1-2; d_gene: TRBD1; CDR3aa: CASSSQPGQGAYGYTF; CDR3nt: TGCGCCAGCAGCTCTCAACCAGGACAGGGGGCCTATGGCTACACCTTC
abundance: few; v_gene: TRBV12-3/TRBV12-4; j_gene: TRBJ2-3; d_gene: TRBD1; CDR3aa: CASSILTGPKLPPYF; CDR3nt: TGTGCCAGCAGTATCCTGACAGGGCCAAAACTCCCCCCGTATTTT
abundance: many; v_gene: TRBV7-9; j_gene: TRBJ1-2; d_gene: -; CDR3aa: CASRPAAGSNYGYTF; CDR3nt: TGTGCCAGCAGACCAGCGGCGGGATCTAACTATGGCTACACCTTC
abundance: -; v_gene: TRBV5-4; j_gene: TRBJ2-5; d_gene: -; CDR3aa: CASSFSRGLQETQYF; CDR3nt: TGTGCCAGCAGCTTTTCGCGGGGACTCCAAGAGACCCAGTACTTC
abundance: few; v_gene: TRBV7-9; j_gene: TRBJ2-2; d_gene: TRBD1; CDR3aa: CASRSAGQGNTGELFF; CDR3nt: TGTGCCAGCAGATCAGCGGGACAGGGGAACACCGGGGAGCTGTTTTTT
abundance: many; v_gene: TRBV20-1; j_gene: TRBJ1-4; d_gene: TRBD1; CDR3aa: CSARQGDEKLFF; CDR3nt: TGCAGTGCTCGACAGGGGGATGAAAAACTGTTTTTT
abundance: -; v_gene: TRBV7-3; j_gene: TRBJ2-5; d_gene: TRBD2; CDR3aa: CASSLTSGVQETQYF; CDR3nt: TGTGCCAGCAGCTTAACTAGCGGGGTACAAGAGACCCAGTACTTC
abundance: -; v_gene: TRBV29-1; j_gene: TRBJ2-3; d_gene: -; CDR3aa: CSVTQGPDTQYF; CDR3nt: TGCAGCGTAACACAGGGTCCAGATACGCAGTATTTT
abundance: once; v_gene: TRBV6-6; j_gene: TRBJ1-6; d_gene: TRBD1; CDR3aa: CASSSKGQGNSPLHF; CDR3nt: TGTGCCAGCAGTTCCAAGGGACAGGGGAATTCACCCCTCCACTTT
abundance: many; v_gene: TRBV7-2; j_gene: TRBJ2-5; d_gene: -; CDR3aa: CASSLGVGETQYF; CDR3nt: TGTGCCAGCAGCTTAGGTGTGGGGGAGACCCAGTACTTC
abundance: -; v_gene: TRBV5-1; j_gene: TRBJ1-6; d_gene: TRBD1; CDR3aa: CASSPQTGGNSPLHF; CDR3nt: TGCGCCAGCAGCCCCCAGACAGGGGGGAATTCACCCCTCCACTTT
abundance: few; v_gene: TRBV14; j_gene: TRBJ1-1; d_gene: TRBD1; CDR3aa: CASSQRRTGVANTEAFF; CDR3nt: TGTGCCAGCAGCCAACGGAGAACAGGGGTAGCGAACACTGAAGCTTTCTTT
abundance: few; v_gene: TRBV7-2; j_gene: TRBJ1-3; d_gene: -; CDR3aa: CASSLDVGNTIYF; CDR3nt: TGTGCCAGCAGCTTAGACGTTGGAAACACCATATATTTT
abundance: many; v_gene: TRBV7-9; j_gene: TRBJ1-2; d_gene: -; CDR3aa: CASSQNLRGIYGYTF; CDR3nt: TGTGCCAGCAGCCAAAACCTCAGGGGTATCTATGGCTACACCTTC
abundance: -; v_gene: TRBV5-1; j_gene: TRBJ2-4; d_gene: TRBD1; CDR3aa: CASAPGGENIQYF; CDR3nt: TGCGCCAGTGCCCCAGGGGGCGAAAACATTCAGTACTTC
abundance: -; v_gene: TRBV6-5; j_gene: TRBJ2-7; d_gene: -; CDR3aa: CASSYLPDPSYEQYF; CDR3nt: TGTGCCAGCAGTTACTTACCCGACCCTTCCTACGAGCAGTACTTC
abundance: many; v_gene: TRBV6-1; j_gene: TRBJ2-5; d_gene: -; CDR3aa: CASSGNGHQETQYF; CDR3nt: TGTGCCAGCTCGGGGAATGGGCATCAAGAGACCCAGTACTTC
abundance: -; v_gene: TRBV6-6; j_gene: TRBJ2-3; d_gene: TRBD2; CDR3aa: CASSYSLAGGPDTQYF; CDR3nt: TGTGCCAGCAGTTACTCTCTAGCGGGGGGGCCAGATACGCAGTATTTT
abundance: many; v_gene: TRBV7-2; j_gene: TRBJ2-5; d_gene: -; CDR3aa: CASSLAPETQYF; CDR3nt: TGTGCCAGCAGCTTAGCGCCGGAGACCCAGTACTTC
abundance: few; v_gene: TRBV7-2; j_gene: TRBJ2-3; d_gene: -; CDR3aa: CASSRGGPGGADTQYF; CDR3nt: TGTGCCAGCAGCCGGGGGGGGCCAGGGGGTGCAGATACGCAGTATTTT
abundance: few; v_gene: TRBV7-7; j_gene: TRBJ2-5; d_gene: -; CDR3aa: CASSLGGTHQETQYF; CDR3nt: TGTGCTAGCAGCTTAGGGGGGACCCACCAAGAGACCCAGTACTTC
abundance: -; v_gene: TRBV5-4; j_gene: TRBJ1-5; d_gene: TRBD1; CDR3aa: CASSQGGAGQPQHF; CDR3nt: TGTGCCAGCAGCCAAGGGGGCGCGGGTCAGCCCCAGCATTTT
abundance: many; v_gene: TRBV3-1; j_gene: TRBJ2-7; d_gene: TRBD1; CDR3aa: CASSPPTGTGNYEQYF; CDR3nt: TGTGCCAGCAGCCCACCCACCGGGACAGGGAACTACGAGCAGTACTTC
abundance: many; v_gene: TRBV7-2; j_gene: TRBJ2-3; d_gene: TRBD1; CDR3aa: CASRTGGQHTDTQYF; CDR3nt: TGTGCCAGCAGGACAGGGGGACAGCACACAGATACGCAGTATTTT
abundance: -; v_gene: TRBV12-3/TRBV12-4; j_gene: TRBJ2-1; d_gene: -; CDR3aa: CASSLTSDSYNEQFF; CDR3nt: TGTGCCAGCAGTCTTACATCAGACTCCTACAATGAGCAGTTCTTC
abundance: few; v_gene: TRBV24-1; j_gene: TRBJ2-1; d_gene: -; CDR3aa: CATSDPGRNNEQFF; CDR3nt: TGTGCCACCAGTGACCCCGGCCGTAACAATGAGCAGTTCTTC
abundance: -; v_gene: TRBV6-5; j_gene: TRBJ1-1; d_gene: -; CDR3aa: CASRRRKANTEAFF; CDR3nt: TGTGCCAGCAGGAGGAGAAAAGCGAACACTGAAGCTTTCTTT
abundance: -; v_gene: TRBV6-1; j_gene: TRBJ1-1; d_gene: -; CDR3aa: CASSLWGRTEAFF; CDR3nt: TGTGCCAGCAGTTTATGGGGAAGGACTGAAGCTTTCTTT
abundance: -; v_gene: TRBV6-2/TRBV6-3; j_gene: TRBJ1-6; d_gene: -; CDR3aa: CASSPSARTLHF; CDR3nt: TGTGCCAGCAGTCCAAGCGCGCGCACCCTCCACTTT
abundance: -; v_gene: TRBV10-2; j_gene: TRBJ2-2; d_gene: -; CDR3aa: CASKITQGTGELFF; CDR3nt: TGCGCCAGCAAGATAACGCAGGGTACCGGGGAGCTGTTTTTT
abundance: -; v_gene: TRBV20-1; j_gene: TRBJ1-6; d_gene: -; CDR3aa: CSAIDGSSYNSPLHF; CDR3nt: TGCAGTGCGATCGACGGGAGCTCCTATAATTCACCCCTCCACTTT
abundance: -; v_gene: TRBV27; j_gene: TRBJ2-1; d_gene: -; CDR3aa: CASSFLALAEQFF; CDR3nt: TGTGCCAGCAGTTTCCTAGCGTTGGCTGAGCAGTTCTTC
abundance: -; v_gene: TRBV7-9; j_gene: TRBJ1-1; d_gene: -; CDR3aa: CASTHGGARSNTEAFF; CDR3nt: TGTGCCAGCACCCACGGCGGGGCGAGATCAAACACTGAAGCTTTCTTT
abundance: many; v_gene: TRBV10-3; j_gene: TRBJ2-7; d_gene: TRBD1; CDR3aa: CAISDRQGTGEQYF; CDR3nt: TGTGCCATCAGTGATCGACAGGGGACTGGCGAGCAGTACTTC
abundance: -; v_gene: TRBV6-5; j_gene: TRBJ1-5; d_gene: TRBD1; CDR3aa: CASSSRTGPGGPQHF; CDR3nt: TGTGCCAGCAGTTCACGGACAGGCCCGGGTGGGCCCCAGCATTTT
abundance: few; v_gene: TRBV10-3; j_gene: TRBJ1-1; d_gene: -; CDR3aa: CAISESKGRTEAFF; CDR3nt: TGTGCCATCAGTGAGTCGAAAGGGAGGACTGAAGCTTTCTTT
abundance: -; v_gene: TRBV7-2; j_gene: TRBJ2-6; d_gene: -; CDR3aa: CASSPRGISGANVLTF; CDR3nt: TGTGCCAGCAGCCCAAGGGGAATCTCTGGGGCCAACGTCCTGACTTTC
abundance: -; v_gene: TRBV7-2; j_gene: TRBJ2-1; d_gene: TRBD2; CDR3aa: CASSSSGEPYNEQFF; CDR3nt: TGTGCCAGCAGCTCTAGCGGGGAGCCATACAATGAGCAGTTCTTC
abundance: many; v_gene: TRBV5-1; j_gene: TRBJ2-7; d_gene: -; CDR3aa: CASSLVGASYEQYF; CDR3nt: TGCGCCAGCAGCTTGGTCGGGGCCTCCTACGAGCAGTACTTC